This T cell receptor (beta chain) was sequenced for a study of response to subunit inactivated influenza vaccine. Broader study findings: New T cells are recruited in small numbers by each seasonal influenza vaccination, according to the authors' suggestion.

TCRdb processed the RT-PCR reads anew with MiXCR; each CDR3 protein has one entry. The sample lists 400,000 to 650,000 distinct CDR3 sequences; around 7.7% were seen once. There are 14 residues in the CDR3. V lost 4 bases and J lost 1, with 10 bases in between. Germline CDR1 LGHDT, CDR2 YNNKEL (reference sequence). This clonotype was observed a handful of times. What it binds is unknown. The receptor was derived from a man between 50 and 69 years old who received an inactivated influenza vaccine. The chain employs TRBV3-1 and TRBJ1-1; D is unresolved. The sample was PBMCs from blood, taken less than 30 months after vaccination. The CDR3 DNA reads as TGTGCCAGCAGCCTAACACAGACGAACACTGAAGCTTTCTTT. This sequence encodes CASSLTQTNTEAFF. The full variable domain, completed using reference TRBV3-1 and TRBJ1-1, is DTAVSQTPKYLVTQMGNDKSIKCEQNLGHDTMYWYKQDSKKFLKIMFSYNNKELIINETVPNRFSPKSPDKAHLNLHINSLELGDSAVYFCASSLTQTNTEAFFGQGTRLTVV.